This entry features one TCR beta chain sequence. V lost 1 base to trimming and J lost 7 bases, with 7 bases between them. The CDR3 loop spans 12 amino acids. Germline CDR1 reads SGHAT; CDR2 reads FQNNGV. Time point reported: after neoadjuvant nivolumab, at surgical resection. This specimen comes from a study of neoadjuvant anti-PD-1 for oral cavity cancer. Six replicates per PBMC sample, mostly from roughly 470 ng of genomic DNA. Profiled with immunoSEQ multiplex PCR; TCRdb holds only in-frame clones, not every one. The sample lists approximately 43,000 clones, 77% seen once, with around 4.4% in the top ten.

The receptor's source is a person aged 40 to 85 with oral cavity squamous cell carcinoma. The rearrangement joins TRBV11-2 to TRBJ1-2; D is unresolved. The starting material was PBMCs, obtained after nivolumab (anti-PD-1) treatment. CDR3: CASSLGAVGYTF. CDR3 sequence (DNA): TGTGCCAGCAGCTTAGGGGCAGTTGGCTACACCTTC.